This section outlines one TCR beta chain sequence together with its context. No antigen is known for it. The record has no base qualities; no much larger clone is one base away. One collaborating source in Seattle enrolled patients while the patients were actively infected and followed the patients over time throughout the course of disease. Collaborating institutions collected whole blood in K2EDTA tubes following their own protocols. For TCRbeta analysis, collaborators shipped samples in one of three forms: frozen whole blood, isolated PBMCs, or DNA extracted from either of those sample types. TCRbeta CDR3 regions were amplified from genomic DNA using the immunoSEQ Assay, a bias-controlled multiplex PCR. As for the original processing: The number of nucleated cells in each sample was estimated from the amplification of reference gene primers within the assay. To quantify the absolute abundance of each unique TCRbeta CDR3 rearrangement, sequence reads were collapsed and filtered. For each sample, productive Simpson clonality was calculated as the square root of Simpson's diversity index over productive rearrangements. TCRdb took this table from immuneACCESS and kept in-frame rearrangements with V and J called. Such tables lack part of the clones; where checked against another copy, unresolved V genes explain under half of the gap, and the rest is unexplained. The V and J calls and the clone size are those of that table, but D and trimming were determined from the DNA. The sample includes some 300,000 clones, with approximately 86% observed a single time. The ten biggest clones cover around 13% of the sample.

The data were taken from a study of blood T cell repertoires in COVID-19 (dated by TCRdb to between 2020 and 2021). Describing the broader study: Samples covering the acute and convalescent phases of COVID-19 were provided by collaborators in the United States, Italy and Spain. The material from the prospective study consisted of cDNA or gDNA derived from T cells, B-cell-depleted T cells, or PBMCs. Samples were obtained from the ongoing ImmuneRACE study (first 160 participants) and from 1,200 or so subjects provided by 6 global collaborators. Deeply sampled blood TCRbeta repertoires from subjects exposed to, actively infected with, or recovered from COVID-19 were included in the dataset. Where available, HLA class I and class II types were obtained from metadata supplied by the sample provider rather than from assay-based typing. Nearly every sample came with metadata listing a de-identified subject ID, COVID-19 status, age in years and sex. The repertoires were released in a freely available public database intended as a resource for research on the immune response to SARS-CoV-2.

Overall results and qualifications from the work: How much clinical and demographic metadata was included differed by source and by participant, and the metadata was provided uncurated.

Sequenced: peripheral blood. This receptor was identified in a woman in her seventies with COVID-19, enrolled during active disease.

The bases are TGTGCCAGCTCACCCCCGGGACAGGGGGGAATTGGCTACACCTTC. This sequence encodes CASSPPGQGGIGYTF. The sequence links TRBV18 to TRBJ1-2; the junction holds 11 bases that match TRBD1. Trimming leaves V shorter by 3 bases and J shorter by 7 bases, with the junction holding 7 bases beyond the gene matches. The CDR3, cysteine through phenylalanine, is 15 amino acids long. Left in the record is the CDR3 DNA by itself, 45 bases read in frame from the first base. CDR1 and CDR2, looked up from the germline V gene, are KGHSH and LQKENI.